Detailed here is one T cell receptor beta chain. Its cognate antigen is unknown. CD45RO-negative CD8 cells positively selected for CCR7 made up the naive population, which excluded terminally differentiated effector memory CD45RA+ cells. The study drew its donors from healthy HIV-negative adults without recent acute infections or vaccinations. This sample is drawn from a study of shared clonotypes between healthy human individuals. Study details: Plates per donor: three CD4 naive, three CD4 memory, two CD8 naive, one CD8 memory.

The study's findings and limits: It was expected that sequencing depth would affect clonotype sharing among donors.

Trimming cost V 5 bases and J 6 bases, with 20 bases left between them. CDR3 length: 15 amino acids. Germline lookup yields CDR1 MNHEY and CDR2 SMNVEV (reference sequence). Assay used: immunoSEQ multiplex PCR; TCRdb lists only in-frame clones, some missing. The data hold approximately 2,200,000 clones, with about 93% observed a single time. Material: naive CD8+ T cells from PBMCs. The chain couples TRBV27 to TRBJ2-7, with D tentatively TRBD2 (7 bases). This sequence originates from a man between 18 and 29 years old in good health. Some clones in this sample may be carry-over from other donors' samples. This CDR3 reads CASSGGARGVSEQYF. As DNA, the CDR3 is TGTGCCAGCAGTGGGGGGGCTAGAGGGGTAAGCGAGCAGTACTTC.